This TCR beta chain is drawn from a study of T cells in Graves' hyperthyroidism and ophthalmopathy. RNA transcripts yielded amplified TCR beta CDR3 regions. TCR CDR3 regions were first amplified by RT-PCR with HTBI primers. A single record per CDR3 protein comes from TCRdb applying MiXCR to the multiplex PCR reads. The table lists about 280,000 distinct CDR3 sequences, 25% to 30% of them singletons. Those patients with uncontrolled infection, other autoimmune disease, pregnancy or lactation were excluded. The CDR3 runs 16 residues. The trim removed 0 bases at V and 0 bases at J, leaving 5 bases unmatched. CDR1 and CDR2 (germline): MNHEY, SVGEGT.

The genes are TRBV6-2 or TRBV6-3 and TRBJ2-7; 7 bases match TRBD2. Sequences were obtained from blood. This TCR was sampled from a middle-aged man with Graves' hyperthyroidism that later progressed to Graves' ophthalmopathy. CDR3 protein: CASSYSVGGSSYEQYF. Here the CDR3 DNA reads TGTGCCAGCAGTTACTCGGTCGGCGGGAGCTCCTACGAGCAGTACTTC.